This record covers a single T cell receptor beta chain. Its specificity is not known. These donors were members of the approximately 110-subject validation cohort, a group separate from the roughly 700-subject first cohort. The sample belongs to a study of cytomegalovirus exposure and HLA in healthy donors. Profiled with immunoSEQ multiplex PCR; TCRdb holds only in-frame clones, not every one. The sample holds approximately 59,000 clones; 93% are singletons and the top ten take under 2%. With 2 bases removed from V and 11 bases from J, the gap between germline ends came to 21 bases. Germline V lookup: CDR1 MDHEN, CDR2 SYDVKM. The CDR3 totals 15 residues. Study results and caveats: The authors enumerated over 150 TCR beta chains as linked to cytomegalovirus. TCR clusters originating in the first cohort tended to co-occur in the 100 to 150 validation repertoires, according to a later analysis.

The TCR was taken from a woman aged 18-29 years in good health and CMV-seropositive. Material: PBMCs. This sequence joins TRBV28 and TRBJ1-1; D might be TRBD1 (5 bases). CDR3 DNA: TGTGCCAGCAGTTTAAGGGGAGGACGGCCTAATGGGGCTTTCTTT. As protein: CASSLRGGRPNGAFF.